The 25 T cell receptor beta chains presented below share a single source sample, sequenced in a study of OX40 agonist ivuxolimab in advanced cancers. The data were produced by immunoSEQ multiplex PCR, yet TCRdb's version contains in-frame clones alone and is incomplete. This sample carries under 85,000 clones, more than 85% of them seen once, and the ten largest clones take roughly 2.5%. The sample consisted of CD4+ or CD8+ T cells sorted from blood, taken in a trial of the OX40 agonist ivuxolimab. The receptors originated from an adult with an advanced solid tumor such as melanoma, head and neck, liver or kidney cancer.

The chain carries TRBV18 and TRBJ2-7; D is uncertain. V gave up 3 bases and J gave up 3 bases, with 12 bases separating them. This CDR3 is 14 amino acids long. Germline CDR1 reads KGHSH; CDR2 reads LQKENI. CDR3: CASSPNGALYEQYV. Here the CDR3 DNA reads TGTGCCAGCTCACCTAACGGCGCCCTCTACGAGCAGTACGTC.

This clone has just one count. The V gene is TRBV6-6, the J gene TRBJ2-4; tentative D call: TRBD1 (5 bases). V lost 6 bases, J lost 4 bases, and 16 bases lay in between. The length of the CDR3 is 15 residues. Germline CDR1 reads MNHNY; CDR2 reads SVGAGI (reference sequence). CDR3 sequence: CASSFDSPVKNIQYF. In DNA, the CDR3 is TGTGCCAGCAGCTTTGACAGTCCGGTTAAAAACATTCAGTACTTC.

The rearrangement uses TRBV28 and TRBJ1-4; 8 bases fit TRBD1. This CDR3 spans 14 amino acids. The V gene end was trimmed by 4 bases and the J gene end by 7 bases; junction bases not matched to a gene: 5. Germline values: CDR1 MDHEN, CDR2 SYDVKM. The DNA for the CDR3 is TGTGCCAGCAGTTCCCAGGGGGCGGGTGAAAAACTGTTTTTT. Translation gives CASSSQGAGEKLFF.

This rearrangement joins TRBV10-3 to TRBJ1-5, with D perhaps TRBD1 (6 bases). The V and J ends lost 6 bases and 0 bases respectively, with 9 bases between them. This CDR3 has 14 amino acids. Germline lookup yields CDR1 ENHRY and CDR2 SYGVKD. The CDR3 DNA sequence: TGTGCCATCAGCGGACAGAATAGCAATCAGCCCCAGCATTTT. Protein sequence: CAISGQNSNQPQHF.

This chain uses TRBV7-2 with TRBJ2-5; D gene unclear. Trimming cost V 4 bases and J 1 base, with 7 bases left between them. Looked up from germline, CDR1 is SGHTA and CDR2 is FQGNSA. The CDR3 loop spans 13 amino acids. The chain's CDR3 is CASSSYLQETQYF. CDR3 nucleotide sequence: TGTGCCAGCAGCTCTTACCTCCAAGAGACCCAGTACTTC.

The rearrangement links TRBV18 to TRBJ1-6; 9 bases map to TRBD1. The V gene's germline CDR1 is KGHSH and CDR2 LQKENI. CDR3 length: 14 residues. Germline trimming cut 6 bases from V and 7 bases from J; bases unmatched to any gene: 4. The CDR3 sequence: CASSRDRANSPLHF. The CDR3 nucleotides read TGTGCCAGCTCGCGGGACAGGGCCAATTCACCCCTCCACTTT.

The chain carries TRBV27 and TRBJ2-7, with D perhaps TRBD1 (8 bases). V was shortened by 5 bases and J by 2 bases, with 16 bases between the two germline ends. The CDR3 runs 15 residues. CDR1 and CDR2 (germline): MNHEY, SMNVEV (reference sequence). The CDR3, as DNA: TGTGCCAGCAGTAGAGACAGGGGAGGGCCCTACGAGCAGTACTTC. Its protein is CASSRDRGGPYEQYF.

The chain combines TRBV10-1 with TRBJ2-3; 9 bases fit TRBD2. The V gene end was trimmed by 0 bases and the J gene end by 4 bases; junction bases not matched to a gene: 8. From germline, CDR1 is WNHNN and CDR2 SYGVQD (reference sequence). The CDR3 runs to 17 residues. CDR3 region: CASSESMAGGRPDTQYF. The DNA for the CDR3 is TGCGCCAGCAGTGAGTCGATGGCGGGGGGGCGGCCAGATACGCAGTATTTT.

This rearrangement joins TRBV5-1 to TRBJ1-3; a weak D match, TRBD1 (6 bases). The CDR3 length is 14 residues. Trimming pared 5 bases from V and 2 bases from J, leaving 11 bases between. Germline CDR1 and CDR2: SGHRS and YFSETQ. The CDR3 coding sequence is TGCGCCAGCAGAACAGGGCTAACTGGAAACACCATATATTTT. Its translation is CASRTGLTGNTIYF.

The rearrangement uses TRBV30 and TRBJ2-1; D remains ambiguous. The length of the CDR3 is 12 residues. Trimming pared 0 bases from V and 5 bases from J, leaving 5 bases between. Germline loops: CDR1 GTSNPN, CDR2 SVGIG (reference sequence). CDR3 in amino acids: CAWSVNDNEQFF. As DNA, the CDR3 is TGTGCCTGGAGTGTAAATGACAATGAGCAGTTCTTC. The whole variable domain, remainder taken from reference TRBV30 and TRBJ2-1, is SQTIHQWPATLVQPVGSPLSLECTVEGTSNPNLYWYRQAAGRGLQLLFYSVGIGQISSEVPQNLSASRPQDRQFILSSKKLLLSDSGFYLCAWSVNDNEQFFGPGTRLTVL.

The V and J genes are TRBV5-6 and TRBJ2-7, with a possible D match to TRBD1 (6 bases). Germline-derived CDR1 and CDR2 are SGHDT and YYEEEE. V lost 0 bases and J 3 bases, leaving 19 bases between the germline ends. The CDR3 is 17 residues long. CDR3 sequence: CASSLGPGAGDLYEQYF. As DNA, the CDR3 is TGTGCCAGCAGCTTGGGTCCCGGGGCAGGGGACCTCTACGAGCAGTACTTC. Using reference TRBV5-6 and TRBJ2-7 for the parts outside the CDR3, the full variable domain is DAGVTQSPTHLIKTRGQQVTLRCSPKSGHDTVSWYQQALGQGPQFIFQYYEEEERQRGNFPDRFSGHQFPNYSSELNVNALLLGDSALYLCASSLGPGAGDLYEQYFGPGTRLTVT.

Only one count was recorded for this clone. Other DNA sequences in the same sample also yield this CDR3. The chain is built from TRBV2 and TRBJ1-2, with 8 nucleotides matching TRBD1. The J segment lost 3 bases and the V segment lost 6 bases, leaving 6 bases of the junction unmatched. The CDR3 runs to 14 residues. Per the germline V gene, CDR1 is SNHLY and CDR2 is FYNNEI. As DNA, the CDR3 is TGTGCCAGCAGCGGACAGGGAGCGGACTATGGCTACACCTTC. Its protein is CASSGQGADYGYTF.

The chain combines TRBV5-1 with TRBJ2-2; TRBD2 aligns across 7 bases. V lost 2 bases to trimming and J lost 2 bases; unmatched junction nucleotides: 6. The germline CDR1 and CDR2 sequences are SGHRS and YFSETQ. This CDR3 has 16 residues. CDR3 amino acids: CASSFTSGANTGELFF. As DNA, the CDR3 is TGCGCCAGCAGCTTCACGAGCGGGGCTAACACCGGGGAGCTGTTTTTT.

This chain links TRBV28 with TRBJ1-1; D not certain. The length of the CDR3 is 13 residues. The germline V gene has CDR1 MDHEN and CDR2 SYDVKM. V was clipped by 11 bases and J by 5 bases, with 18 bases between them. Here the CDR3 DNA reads TGTGCCTCCATTCCCCCCTTCTTTACTGAAGCTTTCTTT. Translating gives CASIPPFFTEAFF. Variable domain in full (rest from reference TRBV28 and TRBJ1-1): DVKVTQSSRYLVKRTGEKVFLECVQDMDHENMFWYRQDPGLGLRLIYFSYDVKMKEKGDIPEGYSVSREKKERFSLILESASTNQTSMYLCASIPPFFTEAFFGQGTRLTVV.

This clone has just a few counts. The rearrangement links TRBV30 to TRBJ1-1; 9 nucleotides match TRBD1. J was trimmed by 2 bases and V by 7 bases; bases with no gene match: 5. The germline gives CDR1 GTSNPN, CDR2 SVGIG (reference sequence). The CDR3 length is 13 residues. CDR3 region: CAYNRGLNTEAFF. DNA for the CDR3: TGTGCCTACAACAGGGGGCTTAACACTGAAGCTTTCTTT.

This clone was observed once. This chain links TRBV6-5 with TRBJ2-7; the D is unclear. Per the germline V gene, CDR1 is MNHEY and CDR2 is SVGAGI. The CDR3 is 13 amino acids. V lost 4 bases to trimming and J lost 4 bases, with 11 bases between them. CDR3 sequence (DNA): TGTGCCAGCAGTTCGTCCGCCGCTTACGAGCAGTACGTC. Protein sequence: CASSSSAAYEQYV.

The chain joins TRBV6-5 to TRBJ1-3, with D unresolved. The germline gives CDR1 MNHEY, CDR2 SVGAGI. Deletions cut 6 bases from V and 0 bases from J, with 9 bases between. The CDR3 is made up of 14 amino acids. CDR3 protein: CASSQSASGNTIYF. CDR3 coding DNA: TGTGCCAGCAGCCAATCTGCCTCTGGAAACACCATATATTTT.

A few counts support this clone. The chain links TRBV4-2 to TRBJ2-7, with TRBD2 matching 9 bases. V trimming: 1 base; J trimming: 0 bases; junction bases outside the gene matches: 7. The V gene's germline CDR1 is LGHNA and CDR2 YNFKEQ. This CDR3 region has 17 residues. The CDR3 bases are TGTGCCAGCAGCCAAGTTATTAGCGGGGGACCCTCCTACGAGCAGTACTTC. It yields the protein CASSQVISGGPSYEQYF.

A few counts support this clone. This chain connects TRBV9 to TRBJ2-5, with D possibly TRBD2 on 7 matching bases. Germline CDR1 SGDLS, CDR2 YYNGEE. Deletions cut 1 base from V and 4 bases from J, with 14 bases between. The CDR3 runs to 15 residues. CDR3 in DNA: TGTGCCAGCAGCGTAAGGGAGGGGGGTGGAGAGACCCAGTACTTC. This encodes CASSVREGGGETQYF.

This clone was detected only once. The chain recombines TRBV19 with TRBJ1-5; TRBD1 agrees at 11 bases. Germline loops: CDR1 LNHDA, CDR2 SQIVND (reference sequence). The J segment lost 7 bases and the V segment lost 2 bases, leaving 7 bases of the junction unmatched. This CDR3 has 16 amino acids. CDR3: CASSIREGTGGQPQHF. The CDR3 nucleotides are TGTGCCAGTAGTATAAGAGAGGGGACAGGGGGGCAGCCCCAGCATTTT.

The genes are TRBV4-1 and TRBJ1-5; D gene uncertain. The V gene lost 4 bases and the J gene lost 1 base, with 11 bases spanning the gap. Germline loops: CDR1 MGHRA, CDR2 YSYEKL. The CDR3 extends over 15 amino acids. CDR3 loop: CASSRLGLSNQPQHF. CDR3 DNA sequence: TGCGCCAGCAGCCGACTAGGGTTAAGCAATCAGCCCCAGCATTTT.

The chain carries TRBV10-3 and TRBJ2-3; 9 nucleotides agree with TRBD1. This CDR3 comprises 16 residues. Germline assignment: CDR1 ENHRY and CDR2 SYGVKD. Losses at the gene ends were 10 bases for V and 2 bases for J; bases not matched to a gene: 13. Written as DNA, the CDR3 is TGTGCCACCGATGGGACAGGGTCCGCTACCACAGATACGCAGTATTTT. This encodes CATDGTGSATTDTQYF.

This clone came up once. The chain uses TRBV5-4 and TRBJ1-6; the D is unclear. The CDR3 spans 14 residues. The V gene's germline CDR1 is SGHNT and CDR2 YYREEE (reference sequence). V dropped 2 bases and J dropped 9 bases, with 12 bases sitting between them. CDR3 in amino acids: CASSFYGEGSPLHF. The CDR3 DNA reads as TGTGCCAGCAGCTTTTACGGGGAGGGTTCACCCCTCCACTTT.

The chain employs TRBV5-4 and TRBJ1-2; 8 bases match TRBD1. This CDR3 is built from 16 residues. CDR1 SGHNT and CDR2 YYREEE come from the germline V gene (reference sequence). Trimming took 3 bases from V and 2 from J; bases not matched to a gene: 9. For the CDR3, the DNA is TGTGCCAGCAGCTCCCGAACAGGGGGTTACAACTATGGCTACACCTTC. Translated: CASSSRTGGYNYGYTF.

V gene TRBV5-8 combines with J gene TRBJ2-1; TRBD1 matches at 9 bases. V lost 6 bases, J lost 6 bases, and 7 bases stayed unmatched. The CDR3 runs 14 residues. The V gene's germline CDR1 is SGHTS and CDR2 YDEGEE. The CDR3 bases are TGTGCCAGCACCACGGACAGGGGCGTCAATGAGCAGTTCTTC. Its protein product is CASTTDRGVNEQFF.